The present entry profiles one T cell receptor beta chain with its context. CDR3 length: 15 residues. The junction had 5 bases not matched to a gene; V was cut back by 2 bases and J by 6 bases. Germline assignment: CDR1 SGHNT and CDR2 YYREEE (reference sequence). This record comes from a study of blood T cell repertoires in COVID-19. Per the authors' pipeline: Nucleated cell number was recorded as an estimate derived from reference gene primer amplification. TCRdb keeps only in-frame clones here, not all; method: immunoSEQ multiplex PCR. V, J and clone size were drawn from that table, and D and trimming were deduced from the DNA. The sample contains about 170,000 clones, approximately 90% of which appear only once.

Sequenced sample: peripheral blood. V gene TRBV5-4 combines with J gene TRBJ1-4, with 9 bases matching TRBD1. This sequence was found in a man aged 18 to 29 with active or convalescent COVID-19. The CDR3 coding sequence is TGTGCCAGCAGCTTTTACCGGACAGGGGATGAAAAACTGTTTTTT. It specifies CASSFYRTGDEKLFF. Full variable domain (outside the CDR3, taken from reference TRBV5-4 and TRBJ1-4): ETGVTQSPTHLIKTRGQQVTLRCSSQSGHNTVSWYQQALGQGPQFIFQYYREEENGRGNFPPRFSGLQFPNYSSELNVNALELDDSALYLCASSFYRTGDEKLFFGSGTQLSVL.